A single sample gave rise to the 21 T cell receptor beta chains below, sequenced in a study of T cell changes during pregnancy in multiple sclerosis. The repertoire was sequenced with immunoSEQ multiplex PCR; TCRdb's copy has only in-frame clones and lacks some. The data show under 55,000 clones, 94% seen once. The sequencing here drew on CD4+ T cells from peripheral blood mononuclear cells, taken in the third trimester of pregnancy. Source of these receptors: a female donor with multiple sclerosis, enrolled in a pregnancy study.

This chain links TRBV19 with TRBJ2-3, with 10 nucleotides matching TRBD2. V lost 7 bases to trimming and J lost 0 bases; unmatched junction nucleotides: 4. Germline V gene data show CDR1 as LNHDA and CDR2 as SQIVND (reference sequence). The CDR3 sequence is 15 residues long. CDR3 DNA sequence: TGTGCCAGTACCCCGACTAGCGGGAGCACAGATACGCAGTATTTT. Translating it yields CASTPTSGSTDTQYF.

This rearrangement joins TRBV18 to TRBJ1-1; no clear D gene. The CDR3 length is 15 residues. Trimming stripped 1 base from V and 1 base from J, with 10 bases between. Germline V gives CDR1 KGHSH, CDR2 LQKENI. CDR3 coding DNA: TGTGCCAGCTCACCACTTGACACCAGGAACACTGAAGCTTTCTTT. Protein sequence: CASSPLDTRNTEAFF.

The gene calls are TRBV5-1 and TRBJ2-5, with 12 bases matching TRBD2. CDR3 length: 16 residues. Germline trimming cut 4 bases from V and 0 bases from J; bases unmatched to any gene: 4. Germline V gives CDR1 SGHRS, CDR2 YFSETQ. The CDR3 region has the DNA TGCGCCAGCAGCGGTGGACTAGCGGGGTACCAAGAGACCCAGTACTTC. Translated: CASSGGLAGYQETQYF.

The rearrangement joins TRBV7-2 to TRBJ2-1; D may be TRBD1 (6 bases). CDR3 size: 13 residues. With 4 bases removed from V and 10 bases from J, the gap between germline ends came to 14 bases. CDR1 and CDR2 from the germline V gene are SGHTA and FQGNSA. CDR3 loop: CASSSTGIEEQFF. The CDR3 coding sequence is TGTGCCAGCAGCTCAACAGGGATTGAGGAGCAGTTCTTC.

This chain links TRBV14 with TRBJ1-5; 10 bases align to TRBD1. CDR1 and CDR2 (germline): SGHDN, FVKESK. The CDR3 spans 16 residues. Germline trimming cut 1 base from V and 4 bases from J; bases unmatched to any gene: 4. DNA for the CDR3: TGTGCCAGCAGCCAAGTAATGGGACAGGGGAATCAGCCCCAGCATTTT. It translates to CASSQVMGQGNQPQHF.

CDR3 in amino acids: CASSLTGGVNTGELFF. In nucleotides, the CDR3 is TGTGCCAGCAGCCTGACTGGGGGGGTGAACACCGGGGAGCTGTTTTTT. This chain connects TRBV7-7 to TRBJ2-2; 7 nucleotides agree with TRBD2. V lost 5 bases, J lost 1 base, and 7 bases stayed unmatched. This CDR3 has 16 residues. Looked up from germline, CDR1 is SSHAT and CDR2 is FNYEAQ (reference sequence).

This sequence joins TRBV30 and TRBJ1-3; D is uncertain. The CDR3 is 12 residues long. CDR1 is GTSNPN and CDR2 is SVGIG in the germline V gene (reference sequence). V shed 0 bases and J shed 6 bases, with 6 bases lying between them. The CDR3 protein is CAWSVLENTIYF. CDR3 sequence (DNA): TGTGCCTGGAGTGTACTTGAAAACACCATATATTTT.

CDR3 nucleotides: TGTGCCAGCAGCTTATCAGGTAACAATCAGCCCCAGCATTTT. The encoded protein is CASSLSGNNQPQHF. The chain links TRBV7-9 to TRBJ1-5, with D hard to call. The germline CDR1 and CDR2 sequences are SEHNR and FQNEAQ (reference sequence). V dropped 2 bases and J dropped 3 bases, with 8 bases sitting between them. The CDR3 runs 14 residues.

This clone was seen a single time. This chain connects TRBV19 to TRBJ2-1; 12 bases match TRBD2. CDR1 is LNHDA, CDR2 SQIVND, per germline (reference sequence). The V gene end was trimmed by 6 bases and the J gene end by 8 bases; junction bases not matched to a gene: 14. The CDR3 loop spans 17 amino acids. The CDR3 is CASRSRLAGAVPDEQFF. The CDR3 nucleotides read TGTGCCAGTAGGTCCAGACTAGCGGGAGCCGTTCCGGATGAGCAGTTCTTC. Together with reference TRBV19 and TRBJ2-1, the CDR3 gives the full variable domain: DGGITQSPKYLFRKEGQNVTLSCEQNLNHDAMYWYRQDPGQGLRLIYYSQIVNDFQKGDIAEGYSVSREKKESFPLTVTSAQKNPTAFYLCASRSRLAGAVPDEQFFGPGTRLTVL.

This chain connects TRBV29-1 to TRBJ2-5, with 8 bases that match TRBD1. Germline CDR1 and CDR2: SQVTM and ANQGSEA. The CDR3 runs 13 residues. V trimming: 6 bases; J trimming: 6 bases; junction bases outside the gene matches: 9. CDR3 DNA: TGCAGCGTGGGGGGACGACAGGGGAAGACCCAGTACTTC. It encodes CSVGGRQGKTQYF.

The gene calls are TRBV30 and TRBJ2-7; a possible D gene is TRBD2 (6 bases). The germline V gene encodes CDR1 GTSNPN and CDR2 SVGIG (reference sequence). Trimming took off 2 bases at V and 6 bases at J, with 8 bases between the two ends. This CDR3 is built from 11 residues. CDR3 DNA sequence: TGTGCCTGGAGTATCGGGGGCGAGCAGTACTTC. Translation: CAWSIGGEQYF. Full variable domain (rest looked up from reference TRBV30 and TRBJ2-7): SQTIHQWPATLVQPVGSPLSLECTVEGTSNPNLYWYRQAAGRGLQLLFYSVGIGQISSEVPQNLSASRPQDRQFILSSKKLLLSDSGFYLCAWSIGGEQYFGPGTRLTVT.

The rearrangement uses TRBV2 and TRBJ2-7; 9 bases line up with TRBD1. The CDR3 length is 18 residues. Germline CDR1 SNHLY, CDR2 FYNNEI. After removal of 6 bases from V and 0 bases from J, the junction contained 15 bases not matched to a gene. CDR3 nucleotides: TGTGCCAGCAGGCACGGGACAGGGAAAAGGACGGGCTCCTACGAGCAGTACTTC. It specifies CASRHGTGKRTGSYEQYF.

This clone was recorded only once. The CDR3 region is CASSRWTANFTDIQYF. The CDR3 DNA reads TGTGCCAGCAGTCGCTGGACAGCCAACTTTACGGACATTCAGTACTTC. The chain employs TRBV28 and TRBJ2-4, with a tentative D call TRBD1 (6 bases). CDR3 size: 16 residues. Trimming took 5 bases from V and 8 from J, leaving 22 bases between them. Germline V lookup: CDR1 MDHEN, CDR2 SYDVKM. Full variable domain (outside the CDR3, taken from reference TRBV28 and TRBJ2-4): DVKVTQSSRYLVKRTGEKVFLECVQDMDHENMFWYRQDPGLGLRLIYFSYDVKMKEKGDIPEGYSVSREKKERFSLILESASTNQTSMYLCASSRWTANFTDIQYFGAGTRLSVL.

This clone was recorded once. The chain combines TRBV9 with TRBJ1-1; D possibly corresponds to TRBD1 (6 bases). Germline CDR1 and CDR2: SGDLS and YYNGEE. Between the trimmed V and J ends, which lost 4 bases and 8 bases, there was a span of 18 bases. The CDR3 is 14 residues long. CDR3 residues: CASSSTGTPGEAFF. DNA of the CDR3: TGTGCCAGCAGCTCCACCGGGACACCGGGCGAAGCTTTCTTT.

The chain carries TRBV15 and TRBJ1-1; D uncertain. There are 14 residues in the CDR3. The germline V gene has CDR1 LNHNV and CDR2 YYDKDF (reference sequence). The V gene lost 5 bases and the J gene lost 4 bases, with 14 bases spanning the gap. CDR3 amino acids: CATSGPVRGTEAFF. For the CDR3, the DNA is TGTGCCACCAGCGGACCGGTTCGGGGCACTGAAGCTTTCTTT.

The V gene is TRBV29-1, the J gene TRBJ2-3; possibly TRBD1 for D (6 bases). CDR1 SQVTM and CDR2 ANQGSEA come from the germline V gene. V was trimmed by 6 bases and J by 4 bases, leaving 17 bases between them. The CDR3 has 14 residues. For the CDR3, the DNA is TGCAGCGTCCGGGACATGCTCCCACCAGATACGCAGTATTTT. This codes for CSVRDMLPPDTQYF.

The table lists this clone with a count of one. V is TRBV7-3 and J is TRBJ2-1, with D perhaps matching TRBD2 (5 bases). In germline, CDR1 is SGHTA, CDR2 FQGTGA. V lost 5 bases, J lost 9 bases, and 14 bases lay in between. The CDR3 has 13 amino acids. DNA for the CDR3: TGTGCCAGCAGCGGCACGATTGAGGGTGAGCAGTTCTTC. It yields the protein CASSGTIEGEQFF.

The V gene is TRBV30, the J gene TRBJ1-6; D gene uncertain. V was trimmed by 4 bases and J by 9 bases, leaving 13 bases between them. From germline, CDR1 is GTSNPN and CDR2 SVGIG (reference sequence). This CDR3 has 13 amino acids. As DNA, the CDR3 is TGTGCCTGGAAGGAGGGAGGCAGTTCACCCCTCCACTTT. Its protein product is CAWKEGGSSPLHF.

J is TRBJ2-1 and V is TRBV4-1; 13 nucleotides agree with TRBD2. The ends lost 2 bases at V and 8 bases at J; junction bases unmatched: 6. Germline assignment: CDR1 MGHRA and CDR2 YSYEKL. This CDR3 comprises 16 residues. The CDR3 sequence: CASSQPTSGRFDEQFF. CDR3 sequence (DNA): TGCGCCAGCAGCCAACCGACTAGCGGGAGGTTTGATGAGCAGTTCTTC.

This clone was seen once. DNA of the CDR3: TGTGCCAGCAGCTTAAGGTTTTCGGGGACTAAAAACATTCAGTACTTC. This sequence encodes CASSLRFSGTKNIQYF. The chain recombines TRBV5-4 with TRBJ2-4, with D possibly TRBD2 on 6 matching bases. Trimming removed 2 bases at V and 4 bases at J, with 16 bases between. In germline, CDR1 is SGHNT, CDR2 YYREEE (reference sequence). The CDR3 has 16 amino acids.

V is TRBV9 and J is TRBJ2-1, with D tentatively TRBD2 (5 bases). This CDR3 region has 15 residues. Germline V CDR1 and CDR2: SGDLS, YYNGEE. V shed 0 bases and J shed 8 bases, with 15 bases lying between them. Here the CDR3 DNA reads TGTGCCAGCAGCGTAGAAGCGGTCAGGTTGGATGAGCAGTTCTTC. Its translation is CASSVEAVRLDEQFF.